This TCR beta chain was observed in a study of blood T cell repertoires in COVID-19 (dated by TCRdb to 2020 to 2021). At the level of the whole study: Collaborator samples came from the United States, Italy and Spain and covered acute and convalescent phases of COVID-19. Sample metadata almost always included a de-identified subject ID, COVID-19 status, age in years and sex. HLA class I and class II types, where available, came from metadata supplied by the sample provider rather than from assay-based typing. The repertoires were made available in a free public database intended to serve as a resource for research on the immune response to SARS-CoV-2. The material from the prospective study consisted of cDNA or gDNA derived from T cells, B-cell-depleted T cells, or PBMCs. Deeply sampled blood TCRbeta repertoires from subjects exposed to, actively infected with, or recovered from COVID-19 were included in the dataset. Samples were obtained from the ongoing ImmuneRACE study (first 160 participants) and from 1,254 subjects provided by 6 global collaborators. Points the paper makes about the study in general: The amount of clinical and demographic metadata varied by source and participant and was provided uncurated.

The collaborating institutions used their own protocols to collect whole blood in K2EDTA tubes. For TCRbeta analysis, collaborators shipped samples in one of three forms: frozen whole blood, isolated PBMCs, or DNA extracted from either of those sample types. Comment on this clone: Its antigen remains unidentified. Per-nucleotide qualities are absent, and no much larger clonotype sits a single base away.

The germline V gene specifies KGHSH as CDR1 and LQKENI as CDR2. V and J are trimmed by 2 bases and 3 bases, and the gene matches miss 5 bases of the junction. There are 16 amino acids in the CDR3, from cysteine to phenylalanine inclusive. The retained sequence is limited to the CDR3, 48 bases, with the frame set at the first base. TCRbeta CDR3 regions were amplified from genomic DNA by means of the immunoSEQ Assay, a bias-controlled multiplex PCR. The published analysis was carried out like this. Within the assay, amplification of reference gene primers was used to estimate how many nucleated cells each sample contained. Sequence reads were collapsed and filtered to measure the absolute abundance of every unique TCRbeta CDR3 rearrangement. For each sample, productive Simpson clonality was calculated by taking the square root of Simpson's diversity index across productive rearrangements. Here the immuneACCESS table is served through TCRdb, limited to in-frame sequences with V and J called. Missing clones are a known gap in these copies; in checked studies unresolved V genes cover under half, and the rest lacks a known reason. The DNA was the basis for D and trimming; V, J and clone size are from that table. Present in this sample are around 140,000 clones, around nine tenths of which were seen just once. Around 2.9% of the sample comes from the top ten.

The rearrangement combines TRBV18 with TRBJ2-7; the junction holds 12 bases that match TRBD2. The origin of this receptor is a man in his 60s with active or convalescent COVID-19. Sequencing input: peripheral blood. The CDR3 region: CASSPALAGGNYEQYF. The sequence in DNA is TGTGCCAGCTCACCAGCCCTAGCGGGAGGGAACTACGAGCAGTACTTC.